The sequence of this T cell receptor (beta chain) was determined in a study of T cells in Graves' hyperthyroidism and ophthalmopathy. RNA transcripts gave rise to amplified TCR beta CDR3 regions. The HTBI primer set was used in a first-round RT-PCR of the TCR CDR3. TCRdb itself ran the multiplex PCR reads through MiXCR, one entry per CDR3 protein. This table holds 37,000 or so distinct CDR3 sequences, under 60% found once. Germline V gene sequence: CDR1 DFQATT, CDR2 SNEGSKA (reference sequence). The ends were cut back, 7 bases at V and 12 bases at J, with 13 bases in the middle. The CDR3 totals 10 residues.

The source of this sequence is a man in his forties with Graves' ophthalmopathy. The rearrangement uses TRBV20-1 and TRBJ2-1; D perhaps matches TRBD1 (5 bases). The specimen sequenced was blood. Written as DNA, the CDR3 is TGCAGTGTCGTTAGGGGTACGCAGTTCTTC. It is translated as CSVVRGTQFF.